This T cell receptor (beta chain) was recorded in a study of molecular identifiers for immune sequencing clone quantification. Germline V gives CDR1 SGDLS, CDR2 YYNGEE. The CDR3 spans 14 residues. V dropped 4 bases and J dropped 3 bases, with 10 bases sitting between them. This clonotype was counted between two and nine times. MiXCR was run by TCRdb on the PCR reads, yielding one entry per CDR3 protein. The data show over 600,000 distinct CDR3 sequences, nearly 20% seen once. This chain links TRBV9 with TRBJ1-4; D remains ambiguous. Sequencing was performed on naive CD8+ T cells from blood, with Jurkat cell RNA spiked in. Subset noted: FACS-sorted CD8+CD4-CCR7+CD45RA+ naive T cells. This TCR was recovered from a human donor in good health. Some libraries in this study had Jurkat cell RNA spiked in. DNA for the CDR3: TGTGCCAGCAGCCCTTACGACGCTAATGAAAAACTGTTTTTT. Protein: CASSPYDANEKLFF.